This T cell receptor beta chain came from a study of shared clonotypes between healthy human individuals. Assay used: immunoSEQ multiplex PCR; TCRdb lists only in-frame clones, some missing. Altogether 2 million to 2.5 million clones are present, approximately 93% being singletons, with the ten largest covering about 0.39%. This CDR3 contains 21 residues. From germline, CDR1 is MNHEY and CDR2 SMNVEV (reference sequence). Trimming took 6 bases from V and 0 from J; bases not matched to a gene: 21. The donors, healthy adults who were HIV-negative, had experienced no recent acute infections or vaccinations. It was into CD45RA+ naive and CD45RA-negative memory subsets that the CD4+ cells were split.

The chain is built from TRBV27 and TRBJ1-4, with 8 bases matching TRBD1. The specimen sequenced was naive CD4+ T cells from PBMCs. Sample subset: CD45RA+ positively selected. The receptor was derived from a man between 18 and 35 years old in good health. Some clones in this sample may be carry-over from other donors' samples. CDR3 in amino acids: CASRSMGIYRDRNATNEKLFF. The CDR3 coding sequence is TGTGCCAGCAGATCAATGGGGATATACCGGGACAGGAATGCAACTAATGAAAAACTGTTTTTT.